This TCR beta chain was found in a study of T cell responses to AZD1222 COVID-19 vaccine (dated by TCRdb to about 2021). Some background on the complete study: TCR sequencing covered fewer than 250 trial participants: 200 to 220 given two doses of AZD1222 and about 26 given two doses of MenACWY control vaccine. Trial participants were enrolled by age into 18-55, 56-69 and 70-plus year subgroups, with around 140, 26 and 57 TCR-sequenced participants respectively. What the research found in general, with its limitations: Reportedly, almost half of the unique spike-specific TCRs recognized epitopes lying outside the regions that are mutated in the B.1.351 and B.1.1.7 variants. In the small 56-69-year group, the increase in depth fell short of significance, most likely because of low power. After two AZD1222 doses, spike-specific TCR breadth and depth were significantly higher than at day 0 and than in MenACWY recipients. Participants were mostly white British and included more females than males, and it was suggested by the authors that clonal diversity may have been underestimated. Because no day 14 peak-response samples were available, the repertoires could be characterized only after the peak T cell response. CD4 TCRs associated with the vaccine covered the entire spike protein, and the dominant responses were in regions 160-218 and 743-854. Conclusions about previously exposed vaccinees were limited because only a handful of AZD1222 recipients were SARS-CoV-2 seropositive at baseline.

The CDR3 regions of human TCRbeta chains were analyzed by immunosequencing. The source study handled its data this way. Repertoire TCRs were checked for matches against a reference library of SARS-CoV-2-specific TCRs that had been generated using the MIRA antigen-specificity platform. Breadth was defined as the fraction of unique TCRs that were SARS-CoV-2-associated, and depth was defined as the fraction of total T cells that were SARS-CoV-2-associated. Using the MIRA data, each spike-specific TCR was assigned both to the spike region to which the TCR was reactive and to a CD4 or CD8 class. Log10-transformed breadth and depth values were compared by one-way ANOVA with Sidak's multiple comparisons tests. In TCRdb, the immuneACCESS table is reduced to in-frame sequences with V and J assigned. These tables do not hold every clone; where another copy was compared, an unresolved V gene accounts for under half, and the others remain unexplained. D and trimming come from the DNA, and the V and J calls and clone size come from that table. This sample lists about 150,000 clones; roughly 92% were detected once. The ten biggest clones cover approximately 3.8% of the sample.

The time point label, read with the paper, signifies: about 28 days (+/-7) after the second vaccine dose. Because spike-specific TCR depth and breadth did not differ between the two schedules, AZD1222 recipients who got a second dose at roughly 4 weeks were pooled with those who got a second dose at roughly 12 weeks. Vaccinee samples came from UK trials COV001 and COV002, including a single-blind randomized controlled phase 2/3 trial of AZD1222 (ChAdOx1 nCoV-19) in healthy adults. Trial participant PBMC samples were collected at day 0 and day 28 after the second dose for TCRbeta chain sequencing. Comment on this clone: No cognate antigen has been identified for it. The sample holds no much larger clone one base away, and base qualities are not on file.

Its CDR3 holds 14 amino acids, cysteine through phenylalanine. The read is trimmed to its CDR3 DNA, 42 bases read in frame from base 1. Between the V and J ends, shortened by 5 bases and 3 bases respectively, the junction contains 13 bases. CDR1 and CDR2 (SGHTA, FQGTGA) derive from the germline V gene. The source is an adult who received the AZD1222 COVID-19 vaccine. Recombination linked TRBV7-3 to TRBJ1-1, with an unclear D gene assignment. The specimen comprised peripheral blood, sampled 28 days after the second AZD1222 dose. The CDR3 sequence is CASSPEGRHTEAFF. The bases read TGTGCCAGCAGCCCCGAGGGCAGACACACTGAAGCTTTCTTT.